The T cell receptor beta chain described here comes from a study of patients and donors after allogeneic stem cell transplantation. A single record per CDR3 protein comes from TCRdb applying MiXCR to the RT-PCR reads. This sample has approximately 200,000 distinct CDR3 sequences, with roughly two fifths found just once. Trimming cost V 3 bases and J 2 bases; bases outside gene matches: 7. The germline gives CDR1 LGHNA, CDR2 YSLEER. The CDR3 runs 16 residues. The V call is TRBV4-3, the J call TRBJ1-1; TRBD1 matches 9 bases. The sequence derives from a human donor who was either an allogeneic HSCT recipient or a stem cell or donor lymphocyte infusion donor (not recorded which). It is not recorded whose cells these are; they may come from a transplant donor. Sequencing input: blood, either unsorted or a sorted T cell fraction (not recorded which). The DNA of the CDR3 is TGCGCCAGCAGCCAGCATAACAGGGGGCAAAACACTGAAGCTTTCTTT. Translated, it gives CASSQHNRGQNTEAFF.